This TCR beta chain was captured in a study of shared clonotypes between healthy human individuals (dated by TCRdb to between 2020 and 2021). Regarding the study in general: A couple of women and a few men aged 18 to 49 years were included in the cohort. Per donor, three plates each were used for CD4 naive and CD4 memory, two for CD8 naive, and one for CD8 memory. To estimate repertoire size and how much clonotypes are shared between individuals, the study performed deep sequencing of blood TCR repertoires from five healthy adults. To increase sequencing depth and limit assay-specific biases, different laboratories used diverse techniques to prepare libraries and sequence TCR repertoires. Per donor, leukapheresis produced somewhere between about 0.94 and 9 billion PBMCs.

Overall study results and their limits: When a few donors were compared, the shared fraction of clonotypes was about 5.2% for naive CD4, more than 3% for naive CD8, about 2.5% for memory CD4, and less than 0.5% for memory CD8. Sampling was limited to blood, and TCR repertoires in tissue likely differ from TCR repertoires in blood. Clonotypes shared by all four sorted-subset donors showed higher generation probabilities than non-shared clonotypes. Estimated clonotype richness was generally larger for naive than for memory subsets. Pairwise subsampling led to the expectation that sequencing depth would affect the degree of clonotype sharing among donors. Incomplete sequencing was indicated by rarefaction of sorted-subset datasets, despite the large sequencing depth. The genetic and exposure-history diversity represented was limited by the small number of donors.

On this clone: Its recognized antigen is unknown. Base qualities are not recorded, but no much larger clone differs from it by a single base.

CD8 naive samples were obtained by positive selection for CCR7 among CD45RO-negative cells, yielding a CD45RA+CCR7+ population from which TemRA cells were excluded. The donors were healthy, HIV-negative adults with no recently reported acute infections or vaccinations. All donors were Caucasian adults living in Nashville, Tennessee, USA. After blood collection by leukapheresis, PBMCs were isolated using Ficoll-Histopaque density gradient centrifugation and then cryopreserved in the vapor phase of liquid nitrogen. Analytical flow cytometry was used to check the purity and quantity of every magnetically sorted T cell population. Genomic DNA was isolated from every sorted fraction and measured by UV absorbance on a Nanodrop 2000c. The CDR3 starts with the cysteine, ends with the phenylalanine, and has 15 residues. Here the CDR3 DNA is all that survives: 45 bases in frame from base 1. Deletion took 5 bases off V and 0 bases off J, with a span of 13 bases between the germline ends. Sequences SGHAT (CDR1) and FQNNGV (CDR2) are obtained from the germline V gene.

TCR CDR3 regions were amplified from genomic DNA by multiplex PCR using the deep immunoSEQ assay. Extracted genomic DNA from each cell subset was spread evenly across all wells of several immunoSEQ 96-well plates, with each plate serving as a replicate. For sorted subsets, approximately 210 ng of genomic DNA, equivalent to 30,000 or so T cell genomes, went into each replicate PCR. Purified libraries were measured with a Qubit 3.0 fluorometer, size-checked on a Bioanalyzer 2100, and measured again with the KAPA Library Quantification kit. A separate single-read 150-cycle Illumina NextSeq 550 flow cell was used to sequence each immunoSEQ 96-well plate. Per the original workflow: The immunoSEQ output contained only junctional sequences without quality scores, so filtering could not match that applied to full-length reads. To assign V/J genes and CDR3, sequences were annotated against IMGT germline references using PyIR, a Python wrapper for IgBLAST v1.9. Reads were filtered out if the reads had weak V/J assignments (E-value above 1e-6), no CDR3, stop codons, out-of-frame junctions, or ambiguous translated residues. V3J clonotypes were defined by identical inferred V gene, J gene, and CDR3 amino acid sequence. The percentage overlap between two repertoires was calculated by dividing the number of shared unique clonotypes by the size of the smaller repertoire. RTK rarefaction, the Chao1 estimator, and Recon v2.1 estimates of unobserved clonotypes were used to assess repertoire richness. Generation probabilities for all TCRbeta clonotypes obtained by the gDNA method from a few donors were computed using OLGA. Imported from immuneACCESS, the table was reduced by TCRdb to in-frame sequences with V and J called. These copies leave out some clones; in studies compared against another copy, an unresolved V gene accounts for under half, and the cause of the remainder is not known. V and J calls and clone size come straight from that table; D and trimming were deduced from the DNA. The sample contains about 600,000 clones, 95% to 98% of them found a single time. The ten largest clonotypes hold 0.3% to 0.35% of the sample.

Recombination joined TRBV11-2 with TRBJ1-2, and possibly TRBD1, on 5 matching bases. This TCR came from a man in his thirties or forties in good health. Sequenced: naive CD8+ T cells sorted from blood. The intended sense of this specimen's cell subset or site label: CD45RA+CCR7+. The DNA sequence reads TGTGCCAGCAGCCGCGGGGCAGCAACTAACTATGGCTACACCTTC. This codes for CASSRGAATNYGYTF.